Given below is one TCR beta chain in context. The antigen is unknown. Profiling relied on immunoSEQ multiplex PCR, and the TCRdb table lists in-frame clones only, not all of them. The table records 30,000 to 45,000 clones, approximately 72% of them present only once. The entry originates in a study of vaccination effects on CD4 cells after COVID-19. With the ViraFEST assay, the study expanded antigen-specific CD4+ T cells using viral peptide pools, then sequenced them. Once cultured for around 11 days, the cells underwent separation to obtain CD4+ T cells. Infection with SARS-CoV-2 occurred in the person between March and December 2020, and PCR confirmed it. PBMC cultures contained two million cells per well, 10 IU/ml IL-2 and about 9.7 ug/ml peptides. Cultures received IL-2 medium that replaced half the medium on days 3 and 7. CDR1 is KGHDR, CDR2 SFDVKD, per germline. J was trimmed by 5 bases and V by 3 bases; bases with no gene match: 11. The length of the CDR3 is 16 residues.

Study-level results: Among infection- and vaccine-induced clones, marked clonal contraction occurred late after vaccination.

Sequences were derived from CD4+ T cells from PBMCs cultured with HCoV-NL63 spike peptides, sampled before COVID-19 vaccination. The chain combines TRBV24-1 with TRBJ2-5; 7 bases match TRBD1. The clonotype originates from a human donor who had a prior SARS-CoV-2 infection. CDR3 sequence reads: CATSDPRQGAKETQYF. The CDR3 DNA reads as TGTGCCACCAGTGATCCACGACAGGGAGCAAAGGAGACCCAGTACTTC.